The sequence of this TCR beta chain was determined in a study of T cell responses to AZD1222 COVID-19 vaccine. Study outcomes and limitations: Repertoire sampling was restricted to post-peak T cell response timepoints. Seropositive AZD1222 recipients at baseline numbered only five or six. Spike-specific TCR breadth rose after two AZD1222 doses, and depth rose as well. Clonal diversity may have been underestimated in mostly white British donors.

This CDR3 contains 14 residues. Trimming cost V 6 bases and J 3 bases, with 14 bases left between them. The V gene's germline CDR1 is SGHVS and CDR2 FQNEAQ. Generated by immunoSEQ multiplex PCR, the TCRdb table keeps only in-frame clones and is missing some. This sample has 100,000 to 130,000 clones, with approximately 89% found just once. Concerning this clone: As yet, its antigen is unknown.

Sequencing used peripheral blood, obtained on day 0 of AZD1222 vaccination. This clonotype was sampled from an adult in good health. The chain recombines TRBV7-8 with TRBJ1-2; tentatively, D is TRBD1 (5 bases). The CDR3 loop is CASSSRGEHYGYTF. The CDR3 nucleotides are TGTGCCAGCAGTAGTAGGGGCGAGCACTATGGCTACACCTTC.